One and the same sample provided the 10 T cell receptor beta chains below, sequenced in a study of cytomegalovirus exposure and HLA in healthy donors. PCR employed 60 Vbeta and 13 Jbeta primers. Data came from immunoSEQ multiplex PCR; TCRdb stores just in-frame clones and leaves some out. The sample holds approximately 180,000 clones, roughly 85% seen once. The specimen was PBMCs. Every receptor here comes from a woman aged 18-29 years in good health and CMV-seronegative.

In nucleotides, the CDR3 is TGTGCCAGCAGCTATGCAGGGGTGGAACAGCCCCAGCATTTT. Amino acids: CASSYAGVEQPQHF. This chain links TRBV7-2 with TRBJ1-5; D might be TRBD1 (6 bases). Trimming left V 4 bases short and J 7 bases short, with 14 bases between. Germline loops: CDR1 SGHTA, CDR2 FQGNSA. The CDR3 totals 14 residues.

This sequence joins TRBV5-6 and TRBJ1-3; tentative D call: TRBD1 (5 bases). From germline, CDR1 is SGHDT and CDR2 YYEEEE. Trimming took 1 base from V and 0 from J, leaving 8 bases between them. The CDR3 runs to 15 residues. As DNA, the CDR3 is TGTGCCAGCAGCTTGAGACAGACCTCTGGAAACACCATATATTTT. This codes for CASSLRQTSGNTIYF.

The DNA for the CDR3 is TGTGCCAGCAGCTTGTCGGGCAATGAGCAGTTCTTC. Translation gives CASSLSGNEQFF. The gene calls are TRBV5-5 and TRBJ2-1; D gene uncertain. This CDR3 region has 12 residues. Trimming took off 1 base at V and 6 bases at J, with 5 bases between the two ends. Germline lookup yields CDR1 SGHKS and CDR2 YYEKEE (reference sequence).

The table lists this clone with a count of one. This chain uses TRBV19 with TRBJ2-3, with D uncertain. Trimming left V 8 bases short and J 1 base short, with 10 bases between. The CDR3 contains 13 residues. In germline, CDR1 is LNHDA, CDR2 SQIVND (reference sequence). The CDR3 is CASGPLGTDTQYF. Written as DNA, the CDR3 is TGTGCCAGTGGGCCATTGGGCACAGATACGCAGTATTTT.

A word on this clone: A read error may account for a junction end that differs from germline. J is TRBJ2-1 and V is TRBV28; TRBD1 is a possible D gene (5 bases). Germline assignment: CDR1 MDHEN and CDR2 SYDVKM. This CDR3 has 14 residues. CDR3 loop: CASSLGQGYDEQFF. The CDR3 DNA reads as TGTGCCAGCAGTTTGGGTCAGGGCTACGATGAGCAGTTCTTC.

The chain is built from TRBV6-1 and TRBJ1-2; D unclear. CDR1 is MNHNS and CDR2 is SASEGT in the germline V gene. The CDR3 runs 13 residues. Trimming pared 6 bases from V and 1 base from J, leaving 9 bases between. CDR3 sequence reads: CASRAVVNYGYTF. DNA of the CDR3: TGTGCCAGCAGGGCAGTGGTTAACTATGGCTACACCTTC.

The DNA of the CDR3 is TGTGCCAGCAGCTTACTGGGACTAGCTAGCTCCTACAATGAGCAGTTCTTC. Translated: CASSLLGLASSYNEQFF. This chain links TRBV7-2 with TRBJ2-1; TRBD2 matches at 9 bases. The CDR3 runs 17 residues. The germline V gene encodes CDR1 SGHTA and CDR2 FQGNSA. The V gene end was trimmed by 2 bases and the J gene end by 0 bases; junction bases not matched to a gene: 5.

The rearrangement joins TRBV7-2 to TRBJ2-1; TRBD2 aligns across 7 bases. CDR3 length: 13 amino acids. Germline lookup yields CDR1 SGHTA and CDR2 FQGNSA. Unmatched junction bases numbered 4, after V lost 2 bases and J lost 9 bases. This CDR3 reads CASSLTSDAEQFF. In DNA, the CDR3 is TGTGCCAGCAGCTTAACTAGCGATGCTGAGCAGTTCTTC.

The chain combines TRBV12-2 with TRBJ2-5; the table gives TRBD1 as D, unverified against the DNA. TRBV12-2 is a pseudogene segment. The CDR3 totals 16 residues. CDR3 in DNA: TGTGCAAGTCGCCCACGACAGGGTGGTTGCCAAGAGACCCAGTACTTC. Amino acid sequence: CASRPRQGGCQETQYF.

This clone was observed a handful of times. The rearrangement links TRBV10-3 to TRBJ1-5, with 7 bases matching TRBD1. The CDR3 totals 13 residues. J gave up 7 bases and V 5 bases, and 5 bases lay outside the gene matches. Germline V gives CDR1 ENHRY, CDR2 SYGVKD. This chain's CDR3 is CAISPGGGQPQHF. The CDR3, as DNA: TGTGCCATCAGTCCAGGGGGTGGACAGCCCCAGCATTTT.